Below, 20 T cell receptor beta chains from the same sample are listed, as sequenced in a study of cytomegalovirus exposure and HLA in healthy donors (dated by TCRdb to 2017 to 2019). Libraries were prepared through the immunoSEQ multiplex PCR assay. For the multiplex PCR, a mixture combining 60 forward primers for TCR Vbeta segments and 13 reverse primers for TCR Jbeta segments was used. TCRdb re-hosts the immuneACCESS table, in-frame sequences only. Its copies lack some clones; in the studies checked, an unresolved V gene accounts for under half of them, and the cause for the rest is not known. A total of around 210,000 clones appear in this sample, roughly four fifths of them only once. The biggest ten clones account for 2.7% of the sample. What was sequenced was PBMCs. Receptors were obtained from a woman in her 40s in good health and CMV-seronegative.

The rearrangement uses TRBV9 and TRBJ2-1; D remains ambiguous. The CDR3 length is 16 residues. Germline V gene sequence: CDR1 SGDLS, CDR2 YYNGEE. The V gene lost 3 bases and the J gene lost 0 bases, with 13 bases spanning the gap. DNA for the CDR3: TGTGCCAGCAGCGAAGAACGGGTTATCTCCTACAATGAGCAGTTCTTC. Translating gives CASSEERVISYNEQFF.

The chain joins TRBV29-1 to TRBJ2-5; D not resolved. Trimming cost V 0 bases and J 3 bases, with 5 bases left between them. The CDR3 totals 12 residues. The V gene's germline CDR1 is SQVTM and CDR2 ANQGSEA. CDR3 nucleotides: TGCAGCGTTGAAGAGGCAGAAGAGACCCAGTACTTC. Translation: CSVEEAEETQYF.

V is TRBV29-1 and J is TRBJ1-1, with D possibly TRBD1 on 5 matching bases. Germline V gene sequence: CDR1 SQVTM, CDR2 ANQGSEA. The CDR3 is 13 amino acids. V dropped 1 base and J dropped 4 bases, with 10 bases sitting between them. CDR3 bases: TGCAGCGTTGAAGGTGGAGGGACCACTGAAGCTTTCTTT. Its protein product is CSVEGGGTTEAFF.

The CDR3 here is CASSLTRYEQYF. CDR3 bases: TGCGCCAGCAGCTTGACACGCTACGAGCAGTACTTC. The chain couples TRBV5-1 to TRBJ2-7; D ambiguous. The CDR3 totals 12 residues. Trimming shortened V by 1 base and J by 3 bases, and 5 bases separated the two germline ends. The V gene's germline CDR1 is SGHRS and CDR2 YFSETQ.

The chain links TRBV5-1 to TRBJ2-7; TRBD1 agrees at 9 bases. The CDR3 contains 16 residues. Germline V gene sequence: CDR1 SGHRS, CDR2 YFSETQ. J was trimmed by 3 bases and V by 4 bases; bases with no gene match: 11. The CDR3 reads CASSPPGQGEVYEQYF. CDR3 DNA: TGCGCCAGCAGCCCCCCGGGACAGGGAGAGGTCTACGAGCAGTACTTC.

This clone was picked up one time. The V gene is TRBV7-9, the J gene TRBJ2-6; D may be TRBD2 (5 bases). Trimming took 7 bases from V and 0 from J, leaving 13 bases between them. The CDR3 is 16 residues long. Germline V gene lookup returns CDR1 SEHNR and CDR2 FQNEAQ (reference sequence). The CDR3 DNA reads TGTGCCAGCACCTTGCGGGCGGGCTCTGGGGCCAACGTCCTGACTTTC. It codes for CASTLRAGSGANVLTF.

This clone was counted a single time. The CDR3 nucleotides are TGTGCCAGCAGCTCAGGGGGACTAGCGGGATGGGGGGAGACCCAGTACTTC. It translates to CASSSGGLAGWGETQYF. The chain recombines TRBV7-2 with TRBJ2-5, with 13 bases that match TRBD2. Germline V lookup: CDR1 SGHTA, CDR2 FQGNSA. V trimming: 4 bases; J trimming: 5 bases; junction bases outside the gene matches: 10. The CDR3 totals 17 residues.

Concerning this clone: Additional DNA sequences in this sample encode the identical CDR3. This chain connects TRBV30 to TRBJ2-3; the match to TRBD2 covers 8 bases. This CDR3 has 13 residues. The germline V gene encodes CDR1 GTSNPN and CDR2 SVGIG (reference sequence). Trimming removed 4 bases from V and 0 bases from J; junction bases left unmatched: 0. For the CDR3, the DNA is TGTGCCTGGACTAGCGGGAGCACAGATACGCAGTATTTT. Protein: CAWTSGSTDTQYF.

The rearrangement links TRBV19 to TRBJ2-2; TRBD1 aligns across 8 bases. Germline CDR1 is LNHDA and CDR2 is SQIVND (reference sequence). CDR3 length: 15 amino acids. V was clipped by 0 bases and J by 8 bases; unmatched bases: 5. The CDR3 is CASSIDSGGIGELFF. CDR3 DNA: TGTGCCAGTAGTATAGATTCAGGGGGCATAGGGGAGCTGTTTTTT.

This clone was picked up a small number of times. The V and J genes are TRBV29-1 and TRBJ1-2; the D is unclear. The germline V gene encodes CDR1 SQVTM and CDR2 ANQGSEA. There are 11 residues in the CDR3. Trimming stripped 1 base from V and 6 bases from J, with 6 bases between. As DNA, the CDR3 is TGCAGCGTTGAAGCCCTTGATGGCTACACCTTC. This encodes CSVEALDGYTF.

The rearrangement joins TRBV28 to TRBJ1-6; D ambiguous. V lost 5 bases to trimming and J lost 0 bases, with 23 bases between them. Germline V gene lookup returns CDR1 MDHEN and CDR2 SYDVKM. There are 20 residues in the CDR3. The CDR3 sequence: CASSHIPLTTESSYNSPLHF. CDR3 bases: TGTGCCAGCAGTCATATCCCCTTAACTACGGAGAGCTCCTATAATTCACCCCTCCACTTT.

The CDR3 sequence: CASRFEGVDYGYTF. The CDR3 nucleotides are TGTGCCAGCAGATTTGAGGGGGTCGACTATGGCTACACCTTC. The chain carries TRBV27 and TRBJ1-2; TRBD1 is a possible D gene (6 bases). This CDR3 comprises 14 residues. Per the germline V gene, CDR1 is MNHEY and CDR2 is SMNVEV (reference sequence). The ends were cut back, 6 bases at V and 3 bases at J, with 14 bases in the middle.

The DNA for the CDR3 is TGTGCCAGCAGCGTAGGTAGCAGCGGAAGCACAGATACGCAGTATTTT. Translating it yields CASSVGSSGSTDTQYF. V usage is TRBV9 and J usage is TRBJ2-3, with a possible D match to TRBD2 (5 bases). Germline values: CDR1 SGDLS, CDR2 YYNGEE. V was shortened by 0 bases and J by 0 bases, with 11 bases between the two germline ends. The CDR3 has 16 residues.

A few counts support this clone. V and J are TRBV4-1 and TRBJ2-2; 11 bases are shared with TRBD2. Germline lookup yields CDR1 MGHRA and CDR2 YSYEKL. The V and J ends lost 6 bases and 3 bases, in that order; junction bases with no gene match: 21. The CDR3 is 21 residues long. The CDR3 nucleotides are TGCGCCAGCAGTCGCAAACCCAACCTGATAGCGGGAGGGGGTGACACCGGGGAGCTGTTTTTT. Translation: CASSRKPNLIAGGGDTGELFF.

V and J are TRBV10-3 and TRBJ2-7, with TRBD1 as a possible D gene (5 bases). The V and J ends lost 1 base and 6 bases respectively, with 13 bases between them. The CDR3 loop spans 14 amino acids. In germline, CDR1 is ENHRY, CDR2 SYGVKD. This CDR3 reads CAISEYKQGTEQYF. The CDR3 DNA sequence: TGTGCCATCAGTGAGTATAAGCAGGGAACCGAGCAGTACTTC.

The rearrangement joins TRBV5-1 to TRBJ1-5; D is uncertain. This CDR3 has 14 amino acids. The ends were cut back, 0 bases at V and 3 bases at J, with 7 bases in the middle. Germline V CDR1 and CDR2: SGHRS, YFSETQ. This CDR3 is CASSLDGLNQPQHF. CDR3 nucleotide sequence: TGCGCCAGCAGCTTGGACGGACTCAATCAGCCCCAGCATTTT.

The genes are TRBV5-4 and TRBJ1-4; weak D call: TRBD1 (6 bases). Between the trimmed V and J ends, which lost 5 bases and 4 bases, there was a span of 12 bases. This CDR3 spans 14 amino acids. Germline CDR1 is SGHNT and CDR2 is YYREEE (reference sequence). CDR3 sequence reads: CASRRGKGNEKLFF. DNA of the CDR3: TGTGCCAGCAGAAGGGGGAAGGGTAATGAAAAACTGTTTTTT. Complete variable domain (other parts from reference TRBV5-4 and TRBJ1-4): ETGVTQSPTHLIKTRGQQVTLRCSSQSGHNTVSWYQQALGQGPQFIFQYYREEENGRGNFPPRFSGLQFPNYSSELNVNALELDDSALYLCASRRGKGNEKLFFGSGTQLSVL.

Only a few counts were recorded for this clone. The V call is TRBV6-5, the J call TRBJ2-2, with D possibly TRBD2 on 6 matching bases. Germline assignment: CDR1 MNHEY and CDR2 SVGAGI. The germline V and J ends were trimmed by 8 bases and 2 bases, with 15 bases remaining between them. The CDR3 is made up of 15 amino acids. The CDR3 bases are TGTGCCAGCCGACCTTCCGGGGGAAACACCGGGGAGCTGTTTTTT. Translated: CASRPSGGNTGELFF.

The J gene is TRBJ1-1, the V gene TRBV9; possibly TRBD1 for D (5 bases). Trimming cost V 4 bases and J 0 bases, with 7 bases left between them. The CDR3 is made up of 13 amino acids. Per the germline V gene, CDR1 is SGDLS and CDR2 is YYNGEE. The CDR3 nucleotides read TGTGCCAGCAGCAAGGGGTTGAACACTGAAGCTTTCTTT. Translating it yields CASSKGLNTEAFF.

This chain links TRBV28 with TRBJ2-7, with a weak D call TRBD2 (7 bases). Between the trimmed V and J ends, which lost 10 bases and 0 bases, there was a span of 16 bases. This CDR3 is built from 14 residues. From germline, CDR1 is MDHEN and CDR2 SYDVKM. The CDR3 loop reads CATKGGVSSYEQYF. The CDR3 DNA reads as TGTGCCACTAAAGGGGGGGTGAGCTCCTACGAGCAGTACTTC.